These 23 T cell receptor beta chains originate from one sample sequenced in a study of blood T cell repertoires in COVID-19. Produced via immunoSEQ multiplex PCR; TCRdb's table is partial and in-frame only. The sample shows roughly 100,000 clones, 85% to 90% of them seen only once. What was sequenced was peripheral blood. These receptor sequences come from a human donor in a cohort sampled during active COVID-19.

This clone has only one observation. This chain joins TRBV5-1 and TRBJ2-2; weak D call: TRBD1 (7 bases). This CDR3 has 16 amino acids. Deletions cut 0 bases from V and 4 bases from J, with 13 bases between. Germline V gene data show CDR1 as SGHRS and CDR2 as YFSETQ. The chain's CDR3 is CASSLAGQGGTGELFF. In DNA, the CDR3 is TGCGCCAGCAGCTTGGCCGGGCAGGGGGGCACCGGGGAGCTGTTTTTT. Filled out from reference TRBV5-1 and TRBJ2-2, the complete variable domain reads KAGVTQTPRYLIKTRGQQVTLSCSPISGHRSVSWYQQTPGQGLQFLFEYFSETQRNKGNFPGRFSGRQFSNSRSEMNVSTLELGDSALYLCASSLAGQGGTGELFFGEGSRLTVL.

The chain uses TRBV5-5 and TRBJ2-1; tentative D call: TRBD2 (6 bases). The CDR3 extends over 14 amino acids. CDR1 is SGHKS and CDR2 is YYEKEE in the germline V gene (reference sequence). V lost 2 bases, J lost 6 bases, and 12 bases lay in between. Here the CDR3 DNA reads TGTGCCAGCAGCTTCCTCAGCGGGTCCAATGAGCAGTTCTTC. Translation gives CASSFLSGSNEQFF.

The V call is TRBV7-9, the J call TRBJ2-5, with 11 nucleotides matching TRBD2. Trimming at V came to 5 bases and at J to 1 base, leaving 6 bases not matched to a gene. CDR3 size: 16 residues. Looked up from germline, CDR1 is SEHNR and CDR2 is FQNEAQ (reference sequence). CDR3 residues: CASSEGLAGIQETQYF. CDR3 DNA: TGTGCCAGCAGCGAAGGACTAGCGGGCATCCAAGAGACCCAGTACTTC.

The chain has TRBV5-1 and TRBJ1-1; 9 positions agree with TRBD1. The CDR3 covers 15 residues. V lost 4 bases, J lost 0 bases, and 4 bases stayed unmatched. Germline-derived CDR1 and CDR2 are SGHRS and YFSETQ. In nucleotides, the CDR3 is TGCGCCAGCAGCGAGACAGGGGGGATGAACACTGAAGCTTTCTTT. As protein: CASSETGGMNTEAFF.

The chain joins TRBV3-1 (or the pseudogene TRBV3-2) to TRBJ2-3; 8 bases fit TRBD2. Germline-derived CDR1 and CDR2 are LGHDT and YNNKEL (reference sequence). CDR3 length equals 14 residues. With V trimmed by 7 bases and J by 1 base, 4 bases remained unmatched. CDR3 sequence (DNA): TGTGCCAGCAAACGGGAGGGGGGCACAGATACGCAGTATTTT. Translating gives CASKREGGTDTQYF.

The chain couples TRBV25-1 to TRBJ1-6; D gene ambiguous. Deletions cut 7 bases from V and 7 bases from J, with 17 bases between. This CDR3 region has 15 residues. Germline V lookup: CDR1 MGHDK, CDR2 SYGVNS. CDR3 coding DNA: TGTGCCAGCATGAAAAGTGCAACGAGAAATTCACCCCTCCACTTT. It codes for CASMKSATRNSPLHF.

The rearrangement joins TRBV5-1 to TRBJ2-3; D remains ambiguous. This CDR3 comprises 14 residues. The V gene lost 7 bases and the J gene lost 5 bases, with 17 bases spanning the gap. The germline V gene encodes CDR1 SGHRS and CDR2 YFSETQ. CDR3 loop: CASSTPSGGDTQYF. The CDR3 nucleotides read TGCGCCAGCTCGACGCCTAGTGGCGGAGATACGCAGTATTTT.

This rearrangement joins TRBV9 to TRBJ2-1; TRBD2 agrees at 8 bases. Trimming at V came to 2 bases and at J to 0 bases, leaving 1 base not matched to a gene. Germline V lookup: CDR1 SGDLS, CDR2 YYNGEE. This CDR3 contains 15 residues. CDR3 sequence: CASSVGGASYNEQFF. The CDR3 nucleotides are TGTGCCAGCAGCGTCGGGGGGGCCTCCTACAATGAGCAGTTCTTC.

The chain employs TRBV5-8 and TRBJ2-4, with 8 bases identical to TRBD1. Losses at the gene ends were 2 bases for V and 5 bases for J; bases not matched to a gene: 9. The CDR3 has 16 amino acids. The germline gives CDR1 SGHTS, CDR2 YDEGEE. CDR3 protein: CASSFSRGRKENIQYF. CDR3 coding DNA: TGTGCCAGCAGCTTTTCCAGGGGGCGCAAAGAAAACATTCAGTACTTC.

The chain links TRBV28 to TRBJ1-2; tentatively, D is TRBD1 (5 bases). CDR3 length: 13 amino acids. Germline-derived CDR1 and CDR2 are MDHEN and SYDVKM. V lost 6 bases and J 8 bases, leaving 16 bases between the germline ends. CDR3 bases: TGTGCCAGCAGCCCCCCGGCGGGGCGGGGCTACACCTTC. This sequence encodes CASSPPAGRGYTF.

The J gene is TRBJ2-1, the V gene TRBV6-6; D uncertain. CDR1 MNHNY and CDR2 SVGAGI come from the germline V gene (reference sequence). This CDR3 comprises 13 residues. Trimming stripped 5 bases from V and 1 base from J, with 6 bases between. The CDR3 loop is CASSLQSYNEQFF. The CDR3 DNA sequence: TGTGCCAGCAGTCTCCAATCCTACAATGAGCAGTTCTTC.

The rearrangement uses TRBV9 and TRBJ2-7; 13 nucleotides match TRBD2. CDR3 length equals 16 residues. Unmatched junction bases numbered 6, after V lost 4 bases and J lost 2 bases. In germline, CDR1 is SGDLS, CDR2 YYNGEE. The CDR3 here is CASSPRGTSGTYEQYF. DNA for the CDR3: TGTGCCAGCAGCCCCCGCGGGACTAGCGGGACCTACGAGCAGTACTTC.

The CDR3 region has the DNA TGTGCTAGTGGTTTGGTATTCACGCAGGGCGAGATCTATAGCAATCAGCCCCAGCATTTT. Its protein is CASGLVFTQGEIYSNQPQHF. This chain links TRBV12-5 with TRBJ1-5; TRBD1 might be the D (5 bases). Trimming took 0 bases from V and 0 from J, leaving 21 bases between them. Germline loops: CDR1 LGHNT, CDR2 FRNRAP. The CDR3 has 20 residues.

The chain links TRBV5-5 to TRBJ2-3, with TRBD2 matching 10 bases. This CDR3 is 14 amino acids long. V gave up 3 bases and J gave up 5 bases; unmatched junction bases: 3. Germline loops: CDR1 SGHKS, CDR2 YYEKEE (reference sequence). Written as DNA, the CDR3 is TGTGCCAGCAGCTCGGGACTAGCGAAAGATACGCAGTATTTT. Its protein product is CASSSGLAKDTQYF.

The gene calls are TRBV12-3 or TRBV12-4 and TRBJ1-5, with D perhaps matching TRBD1 (5 bases). The V and J ends lost 6 bases and 7 bases respectively, with 13 bases between them. This CDR3 spans 13 amino acids. The CDR3 coding sequence is TGTGCCAGCAGCCTCAGGGAGGGCCAGCCCCAGCATTTT. Amino acids: CASSLREGQPQHF.

The chain joins TRBV27 to TRBJ2-5, with 7 nucleotides matching TRBD2. With V trimmed by 4 bases and J by 3 bases, 17 bases remained unmatched. The length of the CDR3 is 18 residues. Germline-derived CDR1 and CDR2 are MNHEY and SMNVEV (reference sequence). Here the CDR3 reads CASSSPRGVAGPKETQYF. DNA for the CDR3: TGTGCCAGCAGTTCCCCCCGAGGAGTAGCGGGCCCTAAAGAGACCCAGTACTTC.

The genes are TRBV15 and TRBJ1-1, with D possibly being TRBD1 (5 bases). Germline CDR1 and CDR2: LNHNV and YYDKDF (reference sequence). V lost 0 bases and J lost 4, with 15 bases in between. This CDR3 contains 16 residues. For the CDR3, the DNA is TGTGCCACCAGCAGAGATCGGGGTCTGGGGGGCACTGAAGCTTTCTTT. It encodes CATSRDRGLGGTEAFF. Supplemented by reference TRBV15 and TRBJ1-1, the full variable domain reads DAMVIQNPRYQVTQFGKPVTLSCSQTLNHNVMYWYQQKSSQAPKLLFHYYDKDFNNEADTPDNFQSRRPNTSFCFLDIRSPGLGDTAMYLCATSRDRGLGGTEAFFGQGTRLTVV.

This chain uses TRBV4-2 with TRBJ2-7; the match to TRBD2 covers 10 bases. Losses at the gene ends were 4 bases for V and 4 bases for J; bases not matched to a gene: 7. CDR3 length equals 15 residues. Germline CDR1 is LGHNA and CDR2 is YNFKEQ. CDR3 sequence reads: CASSRERGGLYEQYF. The CDR3 DNA sequence: TGTGCCAGCAGCCGTGAGCGGGGGGGCTTGTACGAGCAGTACTTC.

The chain is built from TRBV19 and TRBJ2-7; 10 bases align to TRBD2. Germline assignment: CDR1 LNHDA and CDR2 SQIVND (reference sequence). The CDR3 totals 14 residues. V lost 4 bases to trimming and J lost 4 bases; unmatched junction nucleotides: 4. CDR3 DNA: TGTGCCAGTAGTAGGACTAGCGGTCTATACGAGCAGTACTTC. Translation gives CASSRTSGLYEQYF.

The CDR3 sequence: CATSAGGAQVETQYF. The CDR3 coding sequence is TGTGCCACCAGCGCAGGAGGTGCCCAGGTAGAGACCCAGTACTTC. This chain connects TRBV15 to TRBJ2-5; possible D gene TRBD2, 5 bases. The length of the CDR3 is 15 residues. V was trimmed by 5 bases and J by 4 bases, leaving 17 bases between them. The germline CDR1 and CDR2 sequences are LNHNV and YYDKDF (reference sequence). Together with reference TRBV15 and TRBJ2-5, the CDR3 gives the full variable domain: DAMVIQNPRYQVTQFGKPVTLSCSQTLNHNVMYWYQQKSSQAPKLLFHYYDKDFNNEADTPDNFQSRRPNTSFCFLDIRSPGLGDTAMYLCATSAGGAQVETQYFGPGTRLLVL.

This clone was detected a few times. The J gene is TRBJ2-2, the V gene TRBV5-4; TRBD2 matches at 9 bases. V dropped 3 bases and J dropped 7; count of bases not matched to a gene: 16. CDR3 length equals 18 residues. The germline CDR1 and CDR2 sequences are SGHNT and YYREEE (reference sequence). The CDR3 is CASSSGLAGALGGGELFF. CDR3 in DNA: TGTGCCAGCAGCTCAGGGTTAGCGGGAGCCCTCGGGGGCGGGGAGCTGTTTTTT.

V and J are TRBV5-1 and TRBJ2-3; D might be TRBD1 (5 bases). The CDR3 runs 15 residues. Between the trimmed V and J ends, which lost 4 bases and 5 bases, there was a span of 17 bases. CDR1 is SGHRS and CDR2 is YFSETQ in the germline V gene. The CDR3 nucleotides are TGCGCCAGCAGCCCGGCCCTAGGGGCTGGAGATACGCAGTATTTT. Translation: CASSPALGAGDTQYF.

In DNA, the CDR3 is TGTGCCAGCAGAATAAGACAGGTGTCTGGGGCCAACGTCCTGACTTTC. It translates to CASRIRQVSGANVLTF. The rearrangement links TRBV27 to TRBJ2-6; perhaps TRBD1 as D (6 bases). The CDR3 contains 16 residues. Trimming removed 6 bases at V and 1 base at J, with 13 bases between. The germline V gene encodes CDR1 MNHEY and CDR2 SMNVEV (reference sequence).